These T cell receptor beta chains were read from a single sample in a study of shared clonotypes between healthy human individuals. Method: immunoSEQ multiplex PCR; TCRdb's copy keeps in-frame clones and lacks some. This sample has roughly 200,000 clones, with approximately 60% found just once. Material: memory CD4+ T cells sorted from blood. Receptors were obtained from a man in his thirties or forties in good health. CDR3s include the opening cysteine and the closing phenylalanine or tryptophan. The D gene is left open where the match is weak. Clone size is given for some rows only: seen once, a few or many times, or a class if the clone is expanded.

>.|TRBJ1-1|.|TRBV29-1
CSVEDRAGAAFF
TGCAGCGTTGAAGATCGAGCAGGGGCGGCTTTCTTT
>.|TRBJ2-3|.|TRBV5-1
CASSLAPGISDTQYF
TGCGCCAGCAGCTTGGCCCCCGGGATCTCAGATACGCAGTATTTT
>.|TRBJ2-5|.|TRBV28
CASTPLDRSRETQYF
TGTGCCAGCACCCCCCTCGACAGGTCGCGGGAGACCCAGTACTTC
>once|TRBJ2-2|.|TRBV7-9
CASSPGQTNTGELFF
TGTGCCAGCAGCCCTGGACAAACGAACACCGGGGAGCTGTTTTTT
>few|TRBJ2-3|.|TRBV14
CASSQNRDTQYF
TGTGCCAGCAGCCAAAACCGTGATACGCAGTATTTT
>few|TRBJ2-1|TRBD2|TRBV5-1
CASSARLAGGGNEQFF
TGCGCCAGCAGCGCCCGACTAGCGGGAGGTGGGAATGAGCAGTTCTTC
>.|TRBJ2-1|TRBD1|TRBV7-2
CASSFKDRGRNEQFF
TGTGCCAGCAGCTTCAAGGACAGGGGGCGCAATGAGCAGTTCTTC
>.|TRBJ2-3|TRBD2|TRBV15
CATSPSGSRDTQYF
TGTGCCACCAGCCCTAGCGGGAGCAGAGATACGCAGTATTTT
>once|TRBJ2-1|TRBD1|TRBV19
CASSIGQGYNEQFF
TGTGCCAGTAGTATTGGACAGGGGTACAATGAGCAGTTCTTC
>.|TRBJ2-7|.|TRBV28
CASRGQLLTYEQYF
TGTGCCAGCAGAGGACAGCTCCTGACCTACGAGCAGTACTTC
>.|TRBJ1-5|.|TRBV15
CATSRVHTGGNQPQHF
TGTGCCACCAGCAGAGTACACACCGGCGGCAATCAGCCCCAGCATTTT
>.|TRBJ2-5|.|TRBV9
CASSVGGYQETQYF
TGTGCCAGCAGCGTAGGAGGGTACCAAGAGACCCAGTACTTC
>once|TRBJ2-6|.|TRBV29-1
CSVHTGPGANVLTF
TGCAGCGTTCATACAGGGCCTGGGGCCAACGTCCTGACTTTC
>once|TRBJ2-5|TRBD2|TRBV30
CAWDDRTRGRETQYF
TGTGCCTGGGATGATCGGACTAGGGGTAGGGAGACCCAGTACTTC
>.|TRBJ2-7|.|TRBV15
CATSGELGASYEQYF
TGTGCCACCAGCGGTGAGTTGGGGGCCTCCTACGAGCAGTACTTC
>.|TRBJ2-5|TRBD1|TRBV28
CASDRGHQETQYF
TGTGCCAGCGACAGGGGGCACCAAGAGACCCAGTACTTC
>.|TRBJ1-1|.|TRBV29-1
CSGTDSPTEAFF
TGCAGTGGAACTGACAGTCCCACTGAAGCTTTCTTT
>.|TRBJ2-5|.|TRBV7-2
CASSLSHQETQYF
TGTGCCAGCAGCTTAAGTCACCAAGAGACCCAGTACTTC
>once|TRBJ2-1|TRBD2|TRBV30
CAWSRSSGMSNEQFF
TGTGCCTGGAGTCGGTCTAGCGGGATGTCCAATGAGCAGTTCTTC
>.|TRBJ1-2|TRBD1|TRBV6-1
CASKRQGPSNYGYTF
TGTGCCAGCAAAAGACAGGGGCCGTCTAACTATGGCTACACCTTC
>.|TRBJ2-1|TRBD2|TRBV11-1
CASIPVGRSGGQQFF
TGTGCCAGCATTCCAGTTGGTCGGAGCGGGGGCCAGCAGTTCTTC
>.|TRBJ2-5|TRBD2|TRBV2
CASSRNGLAEETQYF
TGTGCCAGCAGTCGCAATGGACTAGCGGAAGAGACCCAGTACTTC
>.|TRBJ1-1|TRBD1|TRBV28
CASRRDRAAAFF
TGTGCCAGCAGACGTGACAGGGCTGCAGCTTTCTTT
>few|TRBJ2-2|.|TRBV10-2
CASIEAGNTGELFF
TGCGCCAGCATAGAGGCGGGCAACACCGGGGAGCTGTTTTTT
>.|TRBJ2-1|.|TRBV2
CASSELQGKFF
TGTGCCAGCAGTGAGTTGCAGGGAAAGTTCTTC
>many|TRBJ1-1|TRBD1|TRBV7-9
CASSSQTGIGGAFF
TGTGCCAGCAGCTCCCAGACAGGGATTGGGGGAGCTTTCTTT
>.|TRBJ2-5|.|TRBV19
CASSLGVQETQYF
TGTGCCAGTAGCCTAGGGGTCCAAGAGACCCAGTACTTC
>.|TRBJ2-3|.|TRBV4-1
CASSQDLYGQSTDTQYF
TGCGCCAGCAGCCAAGATCTATACGGGCAGTCCACAGATACGCAGTATTTT
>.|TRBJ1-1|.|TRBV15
CATSRDSAGDTEAFF
TGTGCCACCAGCAGAGATTCGGCGGGGGACACTGAAGCTTTCTTT
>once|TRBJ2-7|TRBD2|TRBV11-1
CASSLDWVAGTYEQYF
TGTGCCAGCAGCTTAGATTGGGTAGCGGGAACCTACGAGCAGTACTTC
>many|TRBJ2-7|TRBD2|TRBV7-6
CASSPGLAGVGSYEQYF
TGTGCCAGCAGCCCCGGACTAGCGGGAGTGGGGTCCTACGAGCAGTACTTC
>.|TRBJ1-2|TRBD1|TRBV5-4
CASSPGQANYGYTF
TGTGCCAGCAGCCCCGGACAGGCTAACTATGGCTACACCTTC
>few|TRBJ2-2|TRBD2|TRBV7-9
CASSPIAGGIFTGELFF
TGTGCCAGCAGCCCGATAGCGGGAGGAATCTTCACCGGGGAGCTGTTTTTT
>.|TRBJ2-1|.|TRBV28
CASNIRNEQFF
TGTGCCAGCAACATTAGGAATGAGCAGTTCTTC
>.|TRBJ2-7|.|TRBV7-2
CASSLQGLFEQYF
TGTGCCAGCAGCTTACAGGGCCTTTTCGAGCAGTACTTC
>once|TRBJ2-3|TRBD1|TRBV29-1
CSVEGGQGTDTQYF
TGCAGCGTTGAAGGGGGACAGGGCACAGATACGCAGTATTTT
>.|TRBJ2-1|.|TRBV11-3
CASSNRDDYEQFF
TGTGCCAGCAGCAACCGGGACGATTATGAGCAGTTCTTC
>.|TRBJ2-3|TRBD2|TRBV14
CASSLLAGYTDTQYF
TGTGCCAGCAGCCTTCTAGCGGGGTACACAGATACGCAGTATTTT
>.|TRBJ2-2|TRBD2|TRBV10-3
CAISDGVAGTGELFF
TGTGCCATCAGTGATGGGGTAGCGGGAACCGGGGAGCTGTTTTTT
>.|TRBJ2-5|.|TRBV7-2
CASSLVETQYF
TGTGCCAGCAGCTTAGTGGAGACCCAGTACTTC
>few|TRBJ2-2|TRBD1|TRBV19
CASSYWTGGAPRELFF
TGTGCCAGTAGTTACTGGACAGGGGGCGCCCCCCGGGAGCTGTTTTTT
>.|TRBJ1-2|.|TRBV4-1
CASSQDTRFTYGYTF
TGCGCCAGCAGCCAAGATACACGATTTACCTATGGCTACACCTTC
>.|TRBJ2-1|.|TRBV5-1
CASSLPREVYNEQFF
TGCGCCAGCAGCTTGCCCAGAGAGGTCTACAATGAGCAGTTCTTC
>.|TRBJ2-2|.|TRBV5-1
CASRVPTTNTGELFF
TGCGCCAGCCGGGTCCCGACCACGAACACCGGGGAGCTGTTTTTT
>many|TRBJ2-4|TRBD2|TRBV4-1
CASSPLGSGSFIQYF
TGCGCCAGCAGCCCTTTAGGTAGCGGGAGTTTCATTCAGTACTTC